These 32 T cell receptor beta chains share one sample of origin, sequenced in a study of blood T cell repertoires in COVID-19. Here immunoSEQ multiplex PCR was the method, and the copy in TCRdb shows in-frame clones only, minus some. The sample includes about 180,000 clones, about 86% of them seen just once. Specimen: peripheral blood. These receptors originate from a middle-aged man with active or convalescent COVID-19.

CDR3 sequence: CATSDSGTGVDTEAFF. CDR3 DNA: TGTGCCACCAGTGACTCCGGGACAGGGGTTGACACTGAAGCTTTCTTT. This sequence joins TRBV24-1 and TRBJ1-1; TRBD1 aligns across 10 bases. There are 16 residues in the CDR3. Looked up from germline, CDR1 is KGHDR and CDR2 is SFDVKD. The ends lost 4 bases at V and 3 bases at J; junction bases unmatched: 7.

This clone was counted between two and nine times. This rearrangement joins TRBV30 to TRBJ2-2; TRBD1 matches 7 bases. Looked up from germline, CDR1 is GTSNPN and CDR2 is SVGIG (reference sequence). This CDR3 comprises 14 residues. Trimming at V came to 3 bases and at J to 4 bases, leaving 5 bases not matched to a gene. CDR3 sequence reads: CAWRVGQTTGELFF. The CDR3 nucleotides read TGTGCCTGGAGGGTGGGACAGACCACCGGGGAGCTGTTTTTT. The full variable domain, its missing parts supplied by reference TRBV30 and TRBJ2-2, is SQTIHQWPATLVQPVGSPLSLECTVEGTSNPNLYWYRQAAGRGLQLLFYSVGIGQISSEVPQNLSASRPQDRQFILSSKKLLLSDSGFYLCAWRVGQTTGELFFGEGSRLTVL.

This sequence joins TRBV27 and TRBJ1-2, with 7 bases identical to TRBD1. J was trimmed by 3 bases and V by 5 bases; bases with no gene match: 6. Germline loops: CDR1 MNHEY, CDR2 SMNVEV (reference sequence). The CDR3 is 14 amino acids. The CDR3 here is CASSPQTGYYGYTF. Here the CDR3 DNA reads TGTGCCAGCAGTCCCCAGACAGGGTACTATGGCTACACCTTC.

V is TRBV7-9 and J is TRBJ2-7; 10 bases are a match to TRBD2. Germline CDR1 and CDR2: SEHNR and FQNEAQ (reference sequence). The CDR3 length is 14 residues. The V and J ends lost 5 bases and 7 bases, in that order; junction bases with no gene match: 8. This CDR3 reads CASSADSGGWEQYF. The CDR3 nucleotides are TGTGCCAGCAGCGCAGATAGCGGGGGGTGGGAGCAGTACTTC.

This CDR3 reads CASSILGAAGNTIYF. The CDR3 DNA reads TGTGCCAGCAGTATTTTAGGGGCCGCCGGAAACACCATATATTTT. V and J are TRBV7-9 and TRBJ1-3; possibly TRBD1 for D (5 bases). V was shortened by 6 bases and J by 4 bases, with 16 bases between the two germline ends. The CDR3 spans 15 residues. Germline V gene lookup returns CDR1 SEHNR and CDR2 FQNEAQ (reference sequence). Variable domain in full (rest from reference TRBV7-9 and TRBJ1-3): DTGVSQNPRHKITKRGQNVTFRCDPISEHNRLYWYRQTLGQGPEFLTYFQNEAQLEKSRLLSDRFSAERPKGSFSTLEIQRTEQGDSAMYLCASSILGAAGNTIYFGEGSWLTVV.

This rearrangement joins TRBV7-9 to TRBJ2-1, with 11 bases aligning to TRBD2. V shed 0 bases, J shed 3 bases, and the junction held 7 bases outside the gene matches. The CDR3 is made up of 18 amino acids. The germline V gene has CDR1 SEHNR and CDR2 FQNEAQ (reference sequence). CDR3 amino acids: CASSLAVNLAGGYNEQFF. CDR3 sequence (DNA): TGTGCCAGCAGCTTAGCCGTAAATCTAGCGGGGGGCTACAATGAGCAGTTCTTC.

The rearrangement uses TRBV3-1 (or the pseudogene TRBV3-2) and TRBJ1-4; D not resolved. V was cut by 3 bases and J by 6 bases, with 20 bases left in between. The CDR3 is made up of 17 amino acids. CDR1 and CDR2 (germline): LGHDT, YNNKEL (reference sequence). This CDR3 is CASSQDAGVGDHEKLFF. The CDR3 nucleotides are TGTGCCAGCAGCCAGGATGCGGGAGTAGGCGATCATGAAAAACTGTTTTTT.

The chain is built from TRBV28 and TRBJ2-3; 8 bases are a match to TRBD1. Trimming removed 9 bases from V and 2 bases from J; junction bases left unmatched: 13. The CDR3 totals 16 residues. Germline V lookup: CDR1 MDHEN, CDR2 SYDVKM. CDR3 in amino acids: CASSMWGTGSTDTQYF. The CDR3 DNA is TGTGCCAGTTCTATGTGGGGGACAGGCTCCACAGATACGCAGTATTTT. Supplemented by reference TRBV28 and TRBJ2-3, the full variable domain reads DVKVTQSSRYLVKRTGEKVFLECVQDMDHENMFWYRQDPGLGLRLIYFSYDVKMKEKGDIPEGYSVSREKKERFSLILESASTNQTSMYLCASSMWGTGSTDTQYFGPGTRLTVL.

Turning to this clone: The sample holds other DNA sequences that translate to the same CDR3. The J gene is TRBJ1-2, the V gene TRBV6-5, with unresolved D. CDR1 MNHEY and CDR2 SVGAGI come from the germline V gene. V was cut by 2 bases and J by 4 bases, with 11 bases left in between. CDR3 length: 14 residues. Here the CDR3 DNA reads TGTGCCAGCAGTTACGACCGGGTAGGCTATGGCTACACCTTC. As protein: CASSYDRVGYGYTF.

The chain links TRBV12-5 to TRBJ1-5, with D hard to call. The V gene lost 5 bases and the J gene lost 4 bases, with 6 bases spanning the gap. In germline, CDR1 is LGHNT, CDR2 FRNRAP. The CDR3 totals 12 residues. The CDR3 nucleotides are TGTGCTAGTGGTGGCTGGAATCAGCCCCAGCATTTT. This encodes CASGGWNQPQHF.

This clone came up once. The rearrangement joins TRBV6-6 to TRBJ1-4, with D tentatively TRBD1 (6 bases). With 2 bases removed from V and 8 bases from J, the gap between germline ends came to 6 bases. The CDR3 loop spans 12 amino acids. Germline V gives CDR1 MNHNY, CDR2 SVGAGI (reference sequence). In nucleotides, the CDR3 is TGTGCCAGCAGTTACGGACAGGAAAAACTGTTTTTT. Amino acid sequence: CASSYGQEKLFF.

The chain employs TRBV7-9 and TRBJ2-1; 9 nucleotides line up with TRBD2. The CDR3 contains 17 residues. Looked up from germline, CDR1 is SEHNR and CDR2 is FQNEAQ (reference sequence). V was clipped by 0 bases and J by 9 bases; unmatched bases: 12. CDR3 sequence: CASSLAYRLAGRGEQFF. CDR3 bases: TGTGCCAGCAGCTTAGCATATCGGCTAGCGGGAAGGGGTGAGCAGTTCTTC.

The gene calls are TRBV7-3 and TRBJ2-2; TRBD2 might be the D (6 bases). The CDR3 totals 15 residues. V was shortened by 5 bases and J by 4 bases, with 14 bases between the two germline ends. Germline values: CDR1 SGHTA, CDR2 FQGTGA. The chain's CDR3 is CASSPPGRTTGELFF. CDR3 nucleotide sequence: TGTGCCAGCAGCCCACCAGGGAGGACCACCGGGGAGCTGTTTTTT.

The CDR3 spells CASSLWIGAGDESGELFF. The CDR3, as DNA: TGTGCCAGCAGCTTATGGATAGGTGCGGGAGATGAGTCCGGGGAGCTGTTTTTT. The chain uses TRBV11-3 and TRBJ2-2, with 7 bases identical to TRBD2. After removal of 2 bases from V and 6 bases from J, the junction contained 15 bases not matched to a gene. The CDR3 consists of 18 residues. Germline CDR1 and CDR2: SGHNT and YENEEA.

The rearrangement links TRBV7-2 to TRBJ2-1; 8 bases align to TRBD1. The CDR3 contains 15 residues. V lost 1 base and J lost 5; bases outside the gene matches: 4. CDR1 and CDR2 (germline): SGHTA, FQGNSA. The CDR3 sequence is CASSLEQGADNEQFF. CDR3 nucleotide sequence: TGTGCCAGCAGCTTAGAGCAGGGGGCTGACAATGAGCAGTTCTTC.

The genes are TRBV6-1 and TRBJ2-5; 9 bases fit TRBD2. Losses at the gene ends were 1 base for V and 2 bases for J; bases not matched to a gene: 5. Germline CDR1 MNHNS, CDR2 SASEGT. This CDR3 has 16 residues. DNA of the CDR3: TGTGCCAGCAGTGAAGGCGGTAGCGGGAGACAAGAGACCCAGTACTTC. Protein sequence: CASSEGGSGRQETQYF.

V and J are TRBV5-1 and TRBJ1-5; 9 bases map to TRBD1. Trimming took 4 bases from V and 1 from J; bases not matched to a gene: 3. CDR1 is SGHRS and CDR2 is YFSETQ in the germline V gene. This CDR3 spans 15 amino acids. CDR3 nucleotides: TGCGCCAGCAGCATCGGACAGGGGAGCAATCAGCCCCAGCATTTT. Its protein product is CASSIGQGSNQPQHF.

The chain joins TRBV10-3 to TRBJ2-3; 13 nucleotides line up with TRBD2. From germline, CDR1 is ENHRY and CDR2 SYGVKD. Trimming removed 3 bases from V and 6 bases from J; junction bases left unmatched: 6. The CDR3 covers 16 residues. In DNA, the CDR3 is TGTGCCATCAGTGACGGACTAGCGGGAGTAAGGGATACGCAGTATTTT. Translation: CAISDGLAGVRDTQYF.

The chain recombines TRBV11-1 with TRBJ1-2; D might be TRBD1 (5 bases). Trimming took off 1 base at V and 4 bases at J, with 10 bases between the two ends. The CDR3 runs to 14 residues. Germline V gene data show CDR1 as SGHAT and CDR2 as FQDESV (reference sequence). The CDR3 DNA is TGTGCCAGCAGCTTAGAGACAGCAACCTATGGCTACACCTTC. This codes for CASSLETATYGYTF.

V is TRBV12-3 or TRBV12-4 and J is TRBJ1-2; D uncertain. Trimming pared 2 bases from V and 7 bases from J, leaving 11 bases between. There are 13 residues in the CDR3. CDR3 sequence (DNA): TGTGCCAGCAGTTTATTAGAAATCGTTGGCTACACCTTC. Amino acids: CASSLLEIVGYTF.

The V gene is TRBV7-9, the J gene TRBJ1-2, with D perhaps TRBD1 (6 bases). The germline CDR1 and CDR2 sequences are SEHNR and FQNEAQ (reference sequence). CDR3 length: 12 amino acids. V lost 11 bases, J lost 8 bases, and 18 bases lay in between. This CDR3 is CAFYREIGGYTF. The CDR3 DNA follows: TGTGCCTTCTACAGGGAAATAGGGGGCTACACCTTC.

This clone was counted once. J is TRBJ2-1 and V is TRBV15, with 7 bases identical to TRBD2. The CDR3 has 15 amino acids. From germline, CDR1 is LNHNV and CDR2 YYDKDF (reference sequence). Trimming cost V 4 bases and J 5 bases; bases outside gene matches: 8. The CDR3 DNA reads as TGTGCCACCAGCAAACGGGACTATTTAAACAATGAGCAGTTCTTC. This translates into CATSKRDYLNNEQFF.

This chain links TRBV6-2 or TRBV6-3 with TRBJ1-1; D gene uncertain. Trimming stripped 2 bases from V and 0 bases from J, with 7 bases between. The CDR3 contains 14 residues. Germline CDR1 and CDR2: MNHEY and SVGEGT. The chain's CDR3 is CASSYPQMNTEAFF. Written as DNA, the CDR3 is TGTGCCAGCAGTTACCCACAAATGAACACTGAAGCTTTCTTT.

The V gene is TRBV18, the J gene TRBJ1-1; D perhaps matches TRBD1 (6 bases). Trimming removed 1 base at V and 1 base at J, with 10 bases between. The CDR3 totals 15 residues. Per germline, CDR1 KGHSH and CDR2 LQKENI. Here the CDR3 DNA reads TGTGCCAGCTCACCACGGTACAGGGAGAACACTGAAGCTTTCTTT. The encoded protein is CASSPRYRENTEAFF.

This clone was seen a single time. The chain has TRBV19 and TRBJ1-5; TRBD1 might be the D (6 bases). V lost 7 bases and J 1 base, leaving 11 bases between the germline ends. The CDR3 runs to 14 residues. Germline-derived CDR1 and CDR2 are LNHDA and SQIVND (reference sequence). CDR3 sequence (DNA): TGTGCCAGTAATAACAGGGAAAGCAATCAGCCCCAGCATTTT. This translates into CASNNRESNQPQHF.

This chain uses TRBV5-5 with TRBJ2-7; 12 positions agree with TRBD2. CDR1 and CDR2 from the germline V gene are SGHKS and YYEKEE (reference sequence). CDR3 length: 16 residues. V lost 4 bases, J lost 2 bases, and 7 bases stayed unmatched. CDR3 loop: CASSAKTSGGTYEQYF. The DNA of the CDR3 is TGTGCCAGCAGCGCCAAGACTAGCGGGGGAACCTACGAGCAGTACTTC.

The chain's CDR3 is CASRGSQGAYTEAFF. The CDR3 DNA reads TGCGCCAGCAGGGGGTCCCAGGGGGCGTACACTGAAGCTTTCTTT. V is TRBV4-1 and J is TRBJ1-1; the match to TRBD1 covers 8 bases. The CDR3 is 15 amino acids. With 6 bases clipped from V and 3 bases from J, the junction kept 9 bases outside the gene matches. In germline, CDR1 is MGHRA, CDR2 YSYEKL.

The chain links TRBV5-5 to TRBJ2-3, with D maybe TRBD2 (6 bases). The CDR3 extends over 15 amino acids. Per the germline V gene, CDR1 is SGHKS and CDR2 is YYEKEE (reference sequence). The germline V and J ends were trimmed by 0 bases and 2 bases, with 10 bases remaining between them. The CDR3 protein is CASSLGARDTDTQYF. In DNA, the CDR3 is TGTGCCAGCAGCTTGGGGGCGCGGGACACAGATACGCAGTATTTT.

The rearrangement joins TRBV6-5 to TRBJ2-5; TRBD2 might be the D (7 bases). The CDR3 contains 15 residues. V was clipped by 6 bases and J by 2 bases, with 16 bases between them. CDR1 MNHEY and CDR2 SVGAGI come from the germline V gene. CDR3 region: CASSRGGQGQETQYF. Here the CDR3 DNA reads TGTGCCAGCAGCCGGGGAGGGCAGGGGCAAGAGACCCAGTACTTC.

V is TRBV19 and J is TRBJ1-5; no definite D call. CDR1 is LNHDA and CDR2 is SQIVND in the germline V gene (reference sequence). Trimming removed 5 bases from V and 2 bases from J, with 13 bases in between. The CDR3 covers 15 residues. The CDR3 DNA reads as TGTGCCAGTAGTTATATATCACAAGGCAATCAGCCCCAGCATTTT. The encoded protein is CASSYISQGNQPQHF.

The chain uses TRBV6-5 and TRBJ2-3; TRBD1 is a possible D gene (6 bases). The CDR3 is 15 residues long. CDR1 and CDR2 from the germline V gene are MNHEY and SVGAGI. Trimming stripped 8 bases from V and 2 bases from J, with 17 bases between. The CDR3 spells CASDYDRRHTDTQYF. In DNA form, the CDR3 reads TGTGCCAGCGACTATGACAGGCGACACACAGATACGCAGTATTTT.

The rearrangement uses TRBV11-2 and TRBJ1-4, with 8 bases aligning to TRBD1. V was clipped by 1 base and J by 8 bases; unmatched bases: 3. This CDR3 has 14 amino acids. The germline V gene has CDR1 SGHAT and CDR2 FQNNGV. The CDR3 sequence: CASSLVRGPEKLFF. The CDR3 coding sequence is TGTGCCAGCAGCTTAGTCAGGGGGCCGGAAAAACTGTTTTTT.